This T cell receptor (beta chain) appears in the sequencing data of a study of cytotoxic CD8 clonotypes in ibrutinib-treated CLL. About the study: Samples had a mean of approximately 240,000 productive templates and roughly 90,000 productive rearrangements. Study findings and constraints: Before falling back toward baseline at progression, clonality had risen at the time of ibrutinib response. Public clonotypes proved infrequent, and on treatment they shrank or remained steady.

Here immunoSEQ multiplex PCR was the method, and the copy in TCRdb shows in-frame clones only, minus some. The sample contains some 310,000 clones, 80% of which appear only once. Regarding this clone: Its specificity is not known.

Cryopreserved PBMCs were the source of roughly 2 micrograms of genomic DNA, which went to TCR beta libraries. Trimming removed 4 bases from V and 3 bases from J, with 15 bases in between. The germline gives CDR1 SGHTA, CDR2 FQGNSA. The CDR3 length is 15 residues. The sample in question was PBMCs, obtained before ibrutinib treatment. The TCR sequence derives from a human donor with chronic lymphocytic leukemia. The V gene is TRBV7-2, the J gene TRBJ2-5, with a weak D call TRBD2 (6 bases). CDR3 amino acids: CASSSGGRREETQYF. The CDR3 coding sequence is TGTGCCAGCAGCTCCGGGGGACGACGGGAAGAGACCCAGTACTTC.